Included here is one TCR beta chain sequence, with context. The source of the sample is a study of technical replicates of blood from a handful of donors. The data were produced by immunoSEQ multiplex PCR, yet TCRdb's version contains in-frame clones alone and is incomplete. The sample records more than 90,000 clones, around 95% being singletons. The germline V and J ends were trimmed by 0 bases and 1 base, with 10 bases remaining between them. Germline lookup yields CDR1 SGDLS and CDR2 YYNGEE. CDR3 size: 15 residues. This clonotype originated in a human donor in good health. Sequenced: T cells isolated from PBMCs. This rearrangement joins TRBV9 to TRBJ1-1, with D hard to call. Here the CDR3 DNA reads TGTGCCAGCAGCGTAGGGCTTGGAGGGAACACTGAAGCTTTCTTT. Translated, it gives CASSVGLGGNTEAFF.